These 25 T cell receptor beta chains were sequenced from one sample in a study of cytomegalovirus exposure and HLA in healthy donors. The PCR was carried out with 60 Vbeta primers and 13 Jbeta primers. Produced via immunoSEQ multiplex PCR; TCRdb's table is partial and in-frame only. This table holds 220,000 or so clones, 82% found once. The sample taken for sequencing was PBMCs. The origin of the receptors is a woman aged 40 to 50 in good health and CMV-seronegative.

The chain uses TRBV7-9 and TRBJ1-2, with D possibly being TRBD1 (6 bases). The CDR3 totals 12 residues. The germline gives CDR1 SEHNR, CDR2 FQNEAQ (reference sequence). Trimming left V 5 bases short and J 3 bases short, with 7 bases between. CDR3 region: CASSAGDYGYTF. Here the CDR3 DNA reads TGTGCCAGCAGCGCAGGGGACTATGGCTACACCTTC.

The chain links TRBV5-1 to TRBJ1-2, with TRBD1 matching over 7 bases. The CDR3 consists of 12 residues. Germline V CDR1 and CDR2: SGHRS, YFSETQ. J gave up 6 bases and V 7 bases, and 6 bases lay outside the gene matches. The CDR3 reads CASSGTVHGYTF. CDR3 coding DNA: TGCGCCAGCTCCGGGACAGTACATGGCTACACCTTC.

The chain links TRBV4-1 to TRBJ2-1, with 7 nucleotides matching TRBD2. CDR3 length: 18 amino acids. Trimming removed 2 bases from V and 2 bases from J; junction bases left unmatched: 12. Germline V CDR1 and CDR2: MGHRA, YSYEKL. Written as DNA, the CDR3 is TGCGCCAGCAGCCAACTCCGGGTAGGGAGGGGCACCTACAATGAGCAGTTCTTC. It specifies CASSQLRVGRGTYNEQFF.

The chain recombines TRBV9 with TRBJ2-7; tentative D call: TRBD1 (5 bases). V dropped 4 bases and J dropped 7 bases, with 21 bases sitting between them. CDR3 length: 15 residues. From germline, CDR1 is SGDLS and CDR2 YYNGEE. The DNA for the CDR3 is TGTGCCAGCAGCTCAACTTACGGCCAGGGTGCAGAGCAGTACTTC. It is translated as CASSSTYGQGAEQYF.

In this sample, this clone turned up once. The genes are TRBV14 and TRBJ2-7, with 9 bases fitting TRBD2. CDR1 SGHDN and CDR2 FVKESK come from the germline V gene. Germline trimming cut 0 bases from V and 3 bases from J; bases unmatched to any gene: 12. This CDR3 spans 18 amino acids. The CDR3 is CASSQDIFAGGGGYEQYF. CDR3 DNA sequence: TGTGCCAGCAGCCAAGATATATTCGCGGGAGGGGGTGGCTACGAGCAGTACTTC. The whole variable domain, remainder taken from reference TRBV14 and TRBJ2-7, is EAGVTQFPSHSVIEKGQTVTLRCDPISGHDNLYWYRRVMGKEIKFLLHFVKESKQDESGMPNNRFLAERTGGTYSTLKVQPAELEDSGVYFCASSQDIFAGGGGYEQYFGPGTRLTVT.

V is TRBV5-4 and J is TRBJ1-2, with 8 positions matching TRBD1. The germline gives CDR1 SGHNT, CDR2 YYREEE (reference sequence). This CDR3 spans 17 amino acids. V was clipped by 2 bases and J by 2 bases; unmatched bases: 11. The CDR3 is CASSLWIGQGRNYGYTF. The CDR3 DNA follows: TGTGCCAGCAGCTTATGGATCGGACAGGGACGAAACTATGGCTACACCTTC.

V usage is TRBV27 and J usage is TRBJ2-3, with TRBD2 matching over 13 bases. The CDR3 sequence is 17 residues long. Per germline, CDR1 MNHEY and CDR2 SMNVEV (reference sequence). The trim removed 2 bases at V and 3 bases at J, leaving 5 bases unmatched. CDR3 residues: CASSLQWTSGRTDTQYF. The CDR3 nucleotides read TGTGCCAGCAGTTTACAGTGGACTAGCGGGAGAACAGATACGCAGTATTTT.

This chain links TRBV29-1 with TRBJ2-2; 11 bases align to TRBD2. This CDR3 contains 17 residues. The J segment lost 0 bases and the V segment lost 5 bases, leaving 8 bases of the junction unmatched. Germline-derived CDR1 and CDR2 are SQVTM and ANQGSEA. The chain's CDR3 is CSVLPGTSGANTGELFF. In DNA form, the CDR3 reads TGCAGCGTTCTTCCCGGGACTAGCGGAGCGAACACCGGGGAGCTGTTTTTT.

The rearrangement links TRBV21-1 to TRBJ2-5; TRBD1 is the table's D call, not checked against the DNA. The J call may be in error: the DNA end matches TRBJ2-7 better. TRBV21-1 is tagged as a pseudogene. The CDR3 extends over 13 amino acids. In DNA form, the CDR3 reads TGTGCCAGCAGGGACAGGGTCGCCTACGAGCAGTACTTC. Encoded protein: CASRDRVAYEQYF.

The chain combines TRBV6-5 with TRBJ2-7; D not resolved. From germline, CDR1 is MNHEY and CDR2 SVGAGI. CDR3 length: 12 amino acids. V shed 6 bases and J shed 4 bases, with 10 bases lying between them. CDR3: CASSRNLYEQYF. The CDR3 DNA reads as TGTGCCAGCAGCCGAAACTTGTACGAGCAGTACTTC.

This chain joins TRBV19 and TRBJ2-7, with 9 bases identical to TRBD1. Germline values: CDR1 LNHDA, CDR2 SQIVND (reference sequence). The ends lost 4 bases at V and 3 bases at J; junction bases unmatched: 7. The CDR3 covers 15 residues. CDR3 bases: TGTGCCAGTAGTACCTCGGGACAGGGATACTACGAGCAGTACTTC. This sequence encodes CASSTSGQGYYEQYF.

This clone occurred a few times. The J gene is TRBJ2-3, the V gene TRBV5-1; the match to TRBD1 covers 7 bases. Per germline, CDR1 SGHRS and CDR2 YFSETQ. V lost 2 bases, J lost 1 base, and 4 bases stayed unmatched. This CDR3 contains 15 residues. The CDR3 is CASSLQGWGTDTQYF. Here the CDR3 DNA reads TGCGCCAGCAGCTTACAGGGGTGGGGCACAGATACGCAGTATTTT.

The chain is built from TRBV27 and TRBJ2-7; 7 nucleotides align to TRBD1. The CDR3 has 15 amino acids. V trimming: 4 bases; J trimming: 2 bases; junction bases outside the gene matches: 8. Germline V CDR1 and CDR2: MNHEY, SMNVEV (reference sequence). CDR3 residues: CASSSYTGAAYEQYF. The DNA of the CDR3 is TGTGCCAGCAGTTCATACACAGGGGCCGCCTACGAGCAGTACTTC.

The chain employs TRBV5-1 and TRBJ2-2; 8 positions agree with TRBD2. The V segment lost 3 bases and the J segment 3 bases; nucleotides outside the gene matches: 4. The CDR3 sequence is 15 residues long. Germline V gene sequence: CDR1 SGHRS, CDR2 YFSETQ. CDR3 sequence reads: CASSSGGAYTGELFF. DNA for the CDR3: TGCGCCAGCAGCTCGGGGGGGGCTTACACCGGGGAGCTGTTTTTT. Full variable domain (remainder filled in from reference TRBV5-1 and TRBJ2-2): KAGVTQTPRYLIKTRGQQVTLSCSPISGHRSVSWYQQTPGQGLQFLFEYFSETQRNKGNFPGRFSGRQFSNSRSEMNVSTLELGDSALYLCASSSGGAYTGELFFGEGSRLTVL.

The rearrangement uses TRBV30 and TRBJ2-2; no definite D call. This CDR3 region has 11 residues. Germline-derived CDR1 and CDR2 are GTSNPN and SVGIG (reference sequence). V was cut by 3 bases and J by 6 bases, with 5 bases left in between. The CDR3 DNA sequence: TGTGCCTGGAGGGGCTCCGGGGAGCTGTTTTTT. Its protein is CAWRGSGELFF.

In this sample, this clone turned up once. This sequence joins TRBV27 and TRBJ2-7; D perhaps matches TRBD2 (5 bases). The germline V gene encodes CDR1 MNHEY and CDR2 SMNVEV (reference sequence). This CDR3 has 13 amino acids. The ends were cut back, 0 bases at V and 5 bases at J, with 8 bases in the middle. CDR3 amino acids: CASSLSLAHEQYF. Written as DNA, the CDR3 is TGTGCCAGCAGTTTATCCCTAGCCCACGAGCAGTACTTC.

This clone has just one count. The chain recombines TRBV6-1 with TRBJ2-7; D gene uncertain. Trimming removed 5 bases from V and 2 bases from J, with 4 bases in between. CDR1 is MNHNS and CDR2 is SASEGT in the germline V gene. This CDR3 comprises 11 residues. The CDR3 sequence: CASSQTYEQYF. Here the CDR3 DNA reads TGTGCCAGCAGTCAGACCTACGAGCAGTACTTC.

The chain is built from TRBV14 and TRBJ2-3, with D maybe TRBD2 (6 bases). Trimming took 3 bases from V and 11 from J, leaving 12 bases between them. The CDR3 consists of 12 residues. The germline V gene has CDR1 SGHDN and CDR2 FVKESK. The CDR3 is CASSQGLLMQYF. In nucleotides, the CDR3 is TGTGCCAGCAGCCAGGGACTTTTGATGCAGTATTTT.

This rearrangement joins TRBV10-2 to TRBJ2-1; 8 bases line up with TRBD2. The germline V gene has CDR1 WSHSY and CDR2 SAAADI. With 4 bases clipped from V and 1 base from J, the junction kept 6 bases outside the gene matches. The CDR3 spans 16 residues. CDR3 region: CASSVMAGGSYNEQFF. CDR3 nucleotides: TGCGCCAGCAGTGTGATGGCGGGAGGATCCTACAATGAGCAGTTCTTC.

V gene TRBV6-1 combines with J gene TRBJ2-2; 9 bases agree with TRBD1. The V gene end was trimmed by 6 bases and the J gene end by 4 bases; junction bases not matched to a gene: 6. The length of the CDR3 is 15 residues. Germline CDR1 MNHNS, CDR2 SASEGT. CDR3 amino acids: CASRSGTGSTGELFF. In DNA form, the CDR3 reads TGTGCCAGCAGGTCCGGGACAGGGAGCACCGGGGAGCTGTTTTTT.

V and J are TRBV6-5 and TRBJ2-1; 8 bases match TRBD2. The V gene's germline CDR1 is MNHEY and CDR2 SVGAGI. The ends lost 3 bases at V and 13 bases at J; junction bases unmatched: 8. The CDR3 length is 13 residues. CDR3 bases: TGTGCCAGCAGTTATGGTCGGCGGGAGGTACAGTTCTTC. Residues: CASSYGRREVQFF.

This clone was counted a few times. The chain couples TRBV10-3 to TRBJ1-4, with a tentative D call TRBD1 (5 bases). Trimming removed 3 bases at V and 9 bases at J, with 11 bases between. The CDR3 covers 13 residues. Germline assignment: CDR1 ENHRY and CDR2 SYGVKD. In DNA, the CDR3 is TGTGCCATCAGTGATTCCCAGGGCCAAAAACTGTTTTTT. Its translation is CAISDSQGQKLFF.

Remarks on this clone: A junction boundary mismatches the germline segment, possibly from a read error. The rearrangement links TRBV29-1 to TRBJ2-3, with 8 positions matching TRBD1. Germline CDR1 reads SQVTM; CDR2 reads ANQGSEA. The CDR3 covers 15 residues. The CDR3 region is CSAEGAGGLTDAQYF. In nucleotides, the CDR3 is TGCAGCGCCGAGGGAGCAGGGGGCCTGACAGATGCGCAGTATTTT.

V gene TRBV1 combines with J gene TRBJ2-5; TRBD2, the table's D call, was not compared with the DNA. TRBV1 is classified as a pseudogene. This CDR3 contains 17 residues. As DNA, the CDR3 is TGCACCAGCAGTGTCGCGGGTCGACTAGCGGGGCAAGAGACCCAGTACTTC. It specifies CTSSVAGRLAGQETQYF.

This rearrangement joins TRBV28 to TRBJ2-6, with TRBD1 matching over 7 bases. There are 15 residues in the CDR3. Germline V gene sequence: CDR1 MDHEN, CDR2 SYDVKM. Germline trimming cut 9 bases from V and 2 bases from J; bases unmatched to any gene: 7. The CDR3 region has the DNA TGTGCCAGTTCGACAGGGTTGCCTGGGGCCAACGTCCTGACTTTC. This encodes CASSTGLPGANVLTF.